The rows below give T cell receptor beta chains drawn from one sample of a study of blood T cell repertoires in COVID-19. Clones were read by immunoSEQ multiplex PCR, and TCRdb kept only the in-frame ones, dropping some. The sample shows under 350,000 clones, 89% of them seen only once. The material sequenced was PBMCs or T cells enriched from blood (not recorded which). The receptor set was obtained from a woman in her forties who had recovered from COVID-19. CDR3s leave out the opening cysteine and the closing phenylalanine or tryptophan.

j_call,v_call,cdr3_aa
TRBJ2-1,TRBV6-5,ASSYSREGYNEQF
TRBJ2-3,TRBV5-1,ASSLDSGGITDTQY
TRBJ1-3,TRBV5-5,ASSYLTGVGNTIY
TRBJ2-2,TRBV7-6,ASSGRLAGENTGELF
TRBJ2-7,TRBV5-4,ASSSGAGGKYEQY
TRBJ1-4,TRBV30,AWSRRRVLNEKLF
TRBJ2-1,TRBV7-2,ASSLGHNNEQF
TRBJ2-7,TRBV5-5,ASVGQGSYEQY
TRBJ1-2,TRBV18,ASSPGPGYGYT
TRBJ1-2,TRBV18,ASSPTQDRHGYT
TRBJ2-1,TRBV7-2,ASSWVGGTHNEQF
TRBJ2-7,TRBV7-2,ASTLGLAGTGEQY
TRBJ1-5,TRBV2,ASKGVGVNQPQH
TRBJ2-1,TRBV9,ASSVTSGKNNEQF
TRBJ1-1,TRBV6-6,ASSYMTVDLNTEAF
TRBJ1-2,TRBV6-4,ASSDLDRFIHGYT
TRBJ2-3,TRBV5-1,ASSLRIGRAGTDTQY
TRBJ2-2,TRBV11-3,ASSFDTNTGELF
TRBJ1-3,TRBV2,ASSRERAEGNTIY
TRBJ2-3,TRBV13,ASSPPGTRTQY
TRBJ1-4,TRBV2,ASSDPSGNEKLF
TRBJ1-5,TRBV5-1,ASSLEGADQPQH
TRBJ1-1,TRBV3-1/TRBV3-2,ASSPLTGIEAF
TRBJ1-3,TRBV5-1,ASSQQGASGNTIY
TRBJ1-2,TRBV5-1,ASSSAGTPYGYT
TRBJ2-5,TRBV3-1/TRBV3-2,ASSHSPRRLAGFATQY
TRBJ1-5,TRBV7-2,ASSRWTGQNQPQH
TRBJ1-3,TRBV7-9,ASSQGQASGNTIY
TRBJ1-3,TRBV7-8,ASSSQGASSGNTIY
TRBJ1-1,TRBV28,ASPGQGETEAF
TRBJ2-5,TRBV11-2,ASSLPGVETQY
TRBJ2-5,TRBV7-2,ASSGTSGTRDQY
TRBJ1-4,TRBV5-1,ASSSDGGQGSEKLF
TRBJ1-3,TRBV11-2,ASSLVTGLSGNTIY
TRBJ2-3,TRBV6-1,ASSEIAGISTDTQY
TRBJ2-1,TRBV19,ASSIYRNEQF
TRBJ1-5,TRBV19,ASTAGQGYDQPQH
TRBJ2-7,TRBV2,ASTLGQDSYEQY
TRBJ1-2,TRBV19,ASSIGRGAETRYT
TRBJ2-1,TRBV5-4,ASSPGTGISSYNEQF
TRBJ1-5,TRBV7-7,ASGPWQPQH
TRBJ1-1,TRBV6-5,ASRRGQRFDAF
TRBJ2-2,TRBV19,ASGPLRWTNTGELF
TRBJ2-7,TRBV7-9,ASSFAAGVMGSSYEQY
TRBJ2-6,TRBV18,ASSPIQGAGANVLT
TRBJ1-2,TRBV10-2,ASSDGKNLFGYT
TRBJ2-5,TRBV18,ASSPGTGRQETQY
TRBJ2-7,TRBV4-3,ASSQEGKKFWTSGFNEQY
TRBJ1-5,TRBV18,ASSLGRSGVSNQPQH
TRBJ2-5,TRBV27,ASKGMMETQY
TRBJ2-1,TRBV14,ASSQGAGGYNEQF
TRBJ1-1,TRBV7-2,ASSRNQGMNTEAF
TRBJ1-1,TRBV5-1,ASTGTGLEAEAF
TRBJ2-2,TRBV6-5,ASRVDRGNTGELF
TRBJ2-1,TRBV11-2,ASSFQLAGGNNEQF
TRBJ1-2,TRBV5-1,ASSGTTGLGYT